These 6 T cell receptor beta chains were sequenced from one sample in a study of response to subunit inactivated influenza vaccine. TCRdb re-analysed the RT-PCR reads in MiXCR, keeping a single row per CDR3 protein. This repertoire shows about 650,000 distinct CDR3 sequences, 13% to 15% found once; its top ten account for roughly 7.6%. The source was PBMCs from blood, collected 14 days before vaccination. The receptors originated from a man aged 45-65 years who received an inactivated influenza vaccine.

The chain joins TRBV27 to TRBJ2-3, with 9 bases lining up with TRBD2. After removal of 5 bases from V and 5 bases from J, the junction contained 5 bases not matched to a gene. Germline CDR1 MNHEY, CDR2 SMNVEV (reference sequence). CDR3 length: 14 amino acids. The CDR3: CASSPIAGVDTQYF. CDR3 bases: TGTGCCAGCAGTCCAATAGCGGGAGTAGATACGCAGTATTTT.

V is TRBV29-1 and J is TRBJ2-3; TRBD2 aligns across 9 bases. Germline V gene data show CDR1 as SQVTM and CDR2 as ANQGSEA. V was clipped by 7 bases and J by 2 bases; unmatched bases: 4. The CDR3 loop spans 13 amino acids. In DNA, the CDR3 is TGCAGCGCCATAGCGGGAGCCACAGATACGCAGTATTTT. As protein: CSAIAGATDTQYF.

This clonotype was observed a few times. This chain connects TRBV5-1 to TRBJ2-3; D unresolved. Germline-derived CDR1 and CDR2 are SGHRS and YFSETQ. The CDR3 consists of 13 residues. V shed 4 bases and J shed 0 bases, with 6 bases lying between them. CDR3 region: CASSLWSTDTQYF. As DNA, the CDR3 is TGCGCCAGCAGCCTCTGGAGCACAGATACGCAGTATTTT.

The CDR3 loop is CAISVGMRLAGNEQYF. The CDR3 nucleotides read TGTGCCATCAGTGTTGGGATGAGACTAGCGGGGAACGAGCAGTACTTC. The gene calls are TRBV10-3 and TRBJ2-7; 11 bases are shared with TRBD2. V lost 4 bases, J lost 5 bases, and 10 bases stayed unmatched. The germline V gene encodes CDR1 ENHRY and CDR2 SYGVKD. The CDR3 length is 16 residues.

The table lists this clonotype with a few counts. The chain joins TRBV7-2 to TRBJ1-6; D unclear. Germline V lookup: CDR1 SGHTA, CDR2 FQGNSA. This CDR3 contains 15 residues. V dropped 5 bases and J dropped 7 bases, with 15 bases sitting between them. CDR3 in amino acids: CASSVIGVGNSPLHF. CDR3 bases: TGTGCCAGCAGCGTTATAGGAGTGGGAAATTCACCCCTCCACTTT. Filled out from reference TRBV7-2 and TRBJ1-6, the complete variable domain reads GAGVSQSPSNKVTEKGKDVELRCDPISGHTALYWYRQSLGQGLEFLIYFQGNSAPDKSGLPSDRFSAERTGGSVSTLTIQRTQQEDSAVYLCASSVIGVGNSPLHFGNGTRLTVT.

The rearrangement links TRBV6-2 or TRBV6-3 to TRBJ2-5; D remains unclear. The V and J ends lost 0 bases and 2 bases respectively, with 7 bases between them. The germline V gene has CDR1 MNHEY and CDR2 SVGEGT. The CDR3 sequence is 14 residues long. This CDR3 is CASSYSRLQETQYF. CDR3 coding DNA: TGTGCCAGCAGTTACTCCCGCCTACAAGAGACCCAGTACTTC.